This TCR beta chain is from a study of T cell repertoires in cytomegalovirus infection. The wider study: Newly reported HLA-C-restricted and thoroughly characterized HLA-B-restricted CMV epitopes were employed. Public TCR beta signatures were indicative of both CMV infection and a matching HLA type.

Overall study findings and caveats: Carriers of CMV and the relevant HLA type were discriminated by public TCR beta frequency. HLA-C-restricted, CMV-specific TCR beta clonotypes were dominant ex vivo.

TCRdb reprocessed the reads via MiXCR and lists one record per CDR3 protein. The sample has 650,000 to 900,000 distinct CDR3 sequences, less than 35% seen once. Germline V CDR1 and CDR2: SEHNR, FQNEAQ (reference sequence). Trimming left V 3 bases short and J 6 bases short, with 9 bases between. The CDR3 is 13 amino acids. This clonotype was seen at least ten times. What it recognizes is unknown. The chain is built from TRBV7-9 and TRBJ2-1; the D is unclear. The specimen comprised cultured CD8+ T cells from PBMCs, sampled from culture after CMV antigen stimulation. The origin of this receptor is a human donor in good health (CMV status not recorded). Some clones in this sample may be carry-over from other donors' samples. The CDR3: CASSLGSRNEQFF. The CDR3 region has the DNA TGTGCCAGCAGCTTGGGCTCACGCAATGAGCAGTTCTTC. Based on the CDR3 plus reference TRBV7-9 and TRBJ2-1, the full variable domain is DTGVSQNPRHKITKRGQNVTFRCDPISEHNRLYWYRQTLGQGPEFLTYFQNEAQLEKSRLLSDRFSAERPKGSFSTLEIQRTEQGDSAMYLCASSLGSRNEQFFGPGTRLTVL.